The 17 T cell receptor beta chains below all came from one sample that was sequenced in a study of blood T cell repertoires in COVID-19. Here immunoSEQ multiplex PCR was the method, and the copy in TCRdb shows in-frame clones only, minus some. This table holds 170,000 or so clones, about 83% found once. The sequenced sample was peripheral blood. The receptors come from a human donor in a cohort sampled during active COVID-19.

CDR3 amino acids: CASSPRQVGEEQYF. The CDR3 DNA is TGTGCCAGCAGCCCTAGACAGGTCGGTGAGGAGCAGTACTTC. This chain uses TRBV6-6 with TRBJ2-7; tentative D call: TRBD1 (6 bases). Germline V CDR1 and CDR2: MNHNY, SVGAGI (reference sequence). The CDR3 has 14 amino acids. V shed 6 bases and J shed 7 bases, with 19 bases lying between them.

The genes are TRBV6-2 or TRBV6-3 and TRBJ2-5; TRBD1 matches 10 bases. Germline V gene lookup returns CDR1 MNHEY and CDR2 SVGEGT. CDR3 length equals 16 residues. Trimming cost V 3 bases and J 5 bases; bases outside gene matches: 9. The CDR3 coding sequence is TGTGCCAGCAGTTATTCGCGGACAGGGGGAGGGGAGACCCAGTACTTC. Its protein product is CASSYSRTGGGETQYF.

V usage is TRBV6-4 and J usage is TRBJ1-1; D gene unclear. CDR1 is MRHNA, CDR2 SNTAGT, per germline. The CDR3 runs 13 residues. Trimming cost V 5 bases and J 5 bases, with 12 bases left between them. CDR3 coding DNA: TGTGCCAGCAGTAGCGCCCCGGGGACTGAAGCTTTCTTT. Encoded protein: CASSSAPGTEAFF.

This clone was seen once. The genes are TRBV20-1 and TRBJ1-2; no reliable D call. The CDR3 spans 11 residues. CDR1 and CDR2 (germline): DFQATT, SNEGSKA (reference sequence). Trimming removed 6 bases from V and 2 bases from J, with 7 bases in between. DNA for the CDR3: TGCAGTGCCGCCCAGAACTATGGCTACACCTTC. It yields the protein CSAAQNYGYTF.

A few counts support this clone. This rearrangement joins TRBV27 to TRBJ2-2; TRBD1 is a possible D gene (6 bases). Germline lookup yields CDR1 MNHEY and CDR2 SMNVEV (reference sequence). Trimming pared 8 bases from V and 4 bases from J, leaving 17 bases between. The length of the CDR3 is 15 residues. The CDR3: CASRAEGQFTGELFF. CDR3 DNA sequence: TGTGCCAGCCGGGCAGAGGGACAATTCACCGGGGAGCTGTTTTTT.

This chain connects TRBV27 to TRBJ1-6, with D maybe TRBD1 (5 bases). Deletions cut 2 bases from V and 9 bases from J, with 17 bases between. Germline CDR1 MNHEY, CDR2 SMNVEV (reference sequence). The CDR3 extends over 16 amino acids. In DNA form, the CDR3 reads TGTGCCAGCAGTTTACCCCCGGGGGAAGTTAGTTCACCCCTCCACTTT. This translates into CASSLPPGEVSSPLHF.

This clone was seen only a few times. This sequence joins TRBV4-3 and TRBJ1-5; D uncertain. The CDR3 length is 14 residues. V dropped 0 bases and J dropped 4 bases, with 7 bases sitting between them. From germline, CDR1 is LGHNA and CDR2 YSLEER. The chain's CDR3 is CASSQDGVNQPQHF. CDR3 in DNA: TGCGCCAGCAGCCAAGACGGGGTTAATCAGCCCCAGCATTTT.

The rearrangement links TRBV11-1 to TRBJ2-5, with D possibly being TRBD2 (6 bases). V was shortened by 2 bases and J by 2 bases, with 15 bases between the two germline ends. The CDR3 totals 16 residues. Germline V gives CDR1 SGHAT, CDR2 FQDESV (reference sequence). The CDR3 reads CASSLPGSGRQETQYF. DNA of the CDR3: TGTGCCAGCAGCTTACCGGGTAGCGGAAGACAAGAGACCCAGTACTTC. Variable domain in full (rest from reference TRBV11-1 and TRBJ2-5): EAEVAQSPRYKITEKSQAVAFWCDPISGHATLYWYRQILGQGPELLVQFQDESVVDDSQLPKDRFSAERLKGVDSTLKIQPAELGDSAMYLCASSLPGSGRQETQYFGPGTRLLVL.

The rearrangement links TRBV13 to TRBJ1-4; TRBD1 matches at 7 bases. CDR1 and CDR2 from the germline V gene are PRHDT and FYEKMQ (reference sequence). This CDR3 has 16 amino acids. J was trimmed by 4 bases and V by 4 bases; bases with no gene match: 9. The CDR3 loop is CASSSSRQGGNEKLFF. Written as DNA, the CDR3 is TGTGCCAGCAGCTCCTCTCGACAGGGAGGTAATGAAAAACTGTTTTTT.

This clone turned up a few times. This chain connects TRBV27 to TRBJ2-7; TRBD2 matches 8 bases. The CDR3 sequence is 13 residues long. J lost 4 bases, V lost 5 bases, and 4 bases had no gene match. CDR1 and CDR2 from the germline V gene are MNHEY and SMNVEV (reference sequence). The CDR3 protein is CASSGREGYEQYF. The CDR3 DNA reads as TGTGCCAGCAGTGGCCGGGAGGGTTACGAGCAGTACTTC.

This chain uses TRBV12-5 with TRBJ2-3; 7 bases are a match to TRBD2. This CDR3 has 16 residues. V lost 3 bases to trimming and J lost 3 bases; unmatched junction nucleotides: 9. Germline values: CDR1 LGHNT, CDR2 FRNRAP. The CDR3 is CASGFVAGEGTDTQYF. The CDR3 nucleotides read TGTGCTAGTGGTTTCGTAGCGGGCGAGGGGACAGATACGCAGTATTTT.

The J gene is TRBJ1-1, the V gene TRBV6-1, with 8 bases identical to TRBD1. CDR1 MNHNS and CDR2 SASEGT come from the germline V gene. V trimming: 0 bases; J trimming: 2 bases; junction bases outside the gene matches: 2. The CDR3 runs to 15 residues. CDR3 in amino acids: CASSEAGQVNTEAFF. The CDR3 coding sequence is TGTGCCAGCAGTGAAGCGGGACAGGTCAACACTGAAGCTTTCTTT.

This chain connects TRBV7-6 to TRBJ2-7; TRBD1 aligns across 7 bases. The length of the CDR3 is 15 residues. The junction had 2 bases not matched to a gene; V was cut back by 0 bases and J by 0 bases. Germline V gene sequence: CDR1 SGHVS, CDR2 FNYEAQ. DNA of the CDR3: TGTGCCAGCAGCTTAGCGGCAGGGGGCTCCTACGAGCAGTACTTC. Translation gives CASSLAAGGSYEQYF.

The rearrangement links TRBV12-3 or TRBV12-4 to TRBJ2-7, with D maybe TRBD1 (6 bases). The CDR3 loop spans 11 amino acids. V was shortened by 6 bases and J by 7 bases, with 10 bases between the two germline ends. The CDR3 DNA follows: TGTGCCAGCAGCAGGGGTGTGGAGCAGTACTTC. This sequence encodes CASSRGVEQYF.

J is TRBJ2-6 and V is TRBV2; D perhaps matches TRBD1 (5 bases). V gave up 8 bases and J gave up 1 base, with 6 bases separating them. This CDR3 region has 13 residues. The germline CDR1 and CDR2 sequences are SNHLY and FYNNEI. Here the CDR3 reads CASYRSGANVLTF. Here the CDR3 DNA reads TGTGCCAGCTACAGGTCTGGGGCCAACGTCCTGACTTTC.

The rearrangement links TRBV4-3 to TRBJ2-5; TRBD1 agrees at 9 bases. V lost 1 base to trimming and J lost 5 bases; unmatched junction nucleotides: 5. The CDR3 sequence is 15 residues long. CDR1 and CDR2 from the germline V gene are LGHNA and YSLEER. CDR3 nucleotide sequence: TGCGCCAGCAGCCAAGGAACAGGGGGCAGGGAGACCCAGTACTTC. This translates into CASSQGTGGRETQYF.

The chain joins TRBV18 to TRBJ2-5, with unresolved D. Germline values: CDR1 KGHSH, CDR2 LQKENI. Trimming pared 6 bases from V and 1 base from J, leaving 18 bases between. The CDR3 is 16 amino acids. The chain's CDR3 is CASSPSSPAVQETQYF. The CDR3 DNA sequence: TGTGCCAGCTCCCCCTCTTCCCCCGCAGTCCAAGAGACCCAGTACTTC.